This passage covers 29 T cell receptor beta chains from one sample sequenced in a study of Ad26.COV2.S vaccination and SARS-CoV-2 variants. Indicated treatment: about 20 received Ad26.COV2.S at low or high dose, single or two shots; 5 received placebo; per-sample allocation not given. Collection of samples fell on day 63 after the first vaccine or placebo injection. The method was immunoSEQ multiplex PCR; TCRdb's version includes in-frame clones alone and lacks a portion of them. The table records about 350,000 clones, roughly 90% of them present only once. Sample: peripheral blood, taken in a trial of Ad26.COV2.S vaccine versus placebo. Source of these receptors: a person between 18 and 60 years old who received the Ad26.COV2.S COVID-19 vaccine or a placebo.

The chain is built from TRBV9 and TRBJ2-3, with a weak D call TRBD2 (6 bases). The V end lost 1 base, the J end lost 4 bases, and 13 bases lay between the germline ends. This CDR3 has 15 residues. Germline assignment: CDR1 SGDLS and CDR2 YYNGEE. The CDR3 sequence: CASSVWGTGADTQYF. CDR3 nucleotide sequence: TGTGCCAGCAGCGTATGGGGGACGGGGGCAGATACGCAGTATTTT. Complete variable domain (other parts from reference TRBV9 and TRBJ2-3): DSGVTQTPKHLITATGQRVTLRCSPRSGDLSVYWYQQSLDQGLQFLIQYYNGEERAKGNILERFSAQQFPDLHSELNLSSLELGDSALYFCASSVWGTGADTQYFGPGTRLTVL.

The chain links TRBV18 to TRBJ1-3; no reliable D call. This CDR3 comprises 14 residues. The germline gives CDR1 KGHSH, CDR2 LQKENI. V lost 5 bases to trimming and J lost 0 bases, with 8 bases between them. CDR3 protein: CASSTQSSGNTIYF. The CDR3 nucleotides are TGTGCCAGCTCAACACAGAGCTCTGGAAACACCATATATTTT.

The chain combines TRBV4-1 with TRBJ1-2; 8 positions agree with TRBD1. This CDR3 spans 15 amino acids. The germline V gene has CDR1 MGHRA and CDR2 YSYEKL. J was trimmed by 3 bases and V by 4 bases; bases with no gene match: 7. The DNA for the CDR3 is TGCGCCAGCAGCCGACCGGGACAGGCTCACTATGGCTACACCTTC. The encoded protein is CASSRPGQAHYGYTF.

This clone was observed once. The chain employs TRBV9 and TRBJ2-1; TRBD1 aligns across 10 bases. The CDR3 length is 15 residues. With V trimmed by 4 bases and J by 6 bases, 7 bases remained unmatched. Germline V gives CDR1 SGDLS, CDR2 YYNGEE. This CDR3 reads CASSKDRGYSNEQFF. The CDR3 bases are TGTGCCAGCAGCAAGGACAGGGGGTATAGCAATGAGCAGTTCTTC. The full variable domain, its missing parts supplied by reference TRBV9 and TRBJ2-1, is DSGVTQTPKHLITATGQRVTLRCSPRSGDLSVYWYQQSLDQGLQFLIQYYNGEERAKGNILERFSAQQFPDLHSELNLSSLELGDSALYFCASSKDRGYSNEQFFGPGTRLTVL.

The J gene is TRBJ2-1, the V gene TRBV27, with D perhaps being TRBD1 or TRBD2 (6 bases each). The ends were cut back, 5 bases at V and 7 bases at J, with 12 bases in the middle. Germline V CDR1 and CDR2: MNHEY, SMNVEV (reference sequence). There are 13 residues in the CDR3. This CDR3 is CASSPTRGNEQFF. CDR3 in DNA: TGTGCCAGCAGTCCGACTAGGGGGAATGAGCAGTTCTTC.

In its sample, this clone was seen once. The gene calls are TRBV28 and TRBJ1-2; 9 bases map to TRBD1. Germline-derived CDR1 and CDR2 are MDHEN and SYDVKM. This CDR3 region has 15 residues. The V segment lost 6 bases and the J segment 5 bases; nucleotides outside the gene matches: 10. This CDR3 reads CASRYSSGTGYGYTF. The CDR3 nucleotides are TGTGCCAGCAGGTATTCCTCCGGGACAGGGTATGGCTACACCTTC.

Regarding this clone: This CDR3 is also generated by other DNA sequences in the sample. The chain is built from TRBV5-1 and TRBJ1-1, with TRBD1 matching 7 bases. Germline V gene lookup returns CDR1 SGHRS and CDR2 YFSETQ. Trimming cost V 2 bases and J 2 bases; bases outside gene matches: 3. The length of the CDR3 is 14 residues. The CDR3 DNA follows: TGCGCCAGCAGCTTAGGGACAGTTAACACTGAAGCTTTCTTT. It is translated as CASSLGTVNTEAFF.

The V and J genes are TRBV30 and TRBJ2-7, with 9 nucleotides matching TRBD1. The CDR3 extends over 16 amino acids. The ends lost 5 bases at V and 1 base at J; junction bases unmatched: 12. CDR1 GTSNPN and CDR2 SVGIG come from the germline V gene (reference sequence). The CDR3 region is CAWSPSPGTGSYEQYF. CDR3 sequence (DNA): TGTGCCTGGTCACCATCCCCCGGGACAGGGTCCTACGAGCAGTACTTC.

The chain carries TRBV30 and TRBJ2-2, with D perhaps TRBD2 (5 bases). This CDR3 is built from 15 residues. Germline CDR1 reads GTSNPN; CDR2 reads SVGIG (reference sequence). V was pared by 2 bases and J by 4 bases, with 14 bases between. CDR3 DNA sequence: TGTGCCTGGAGTTCCCCGGGGTTATTCACCGGGGAGCTGTTTTTT. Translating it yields CAWSSPGLFTGELFF.

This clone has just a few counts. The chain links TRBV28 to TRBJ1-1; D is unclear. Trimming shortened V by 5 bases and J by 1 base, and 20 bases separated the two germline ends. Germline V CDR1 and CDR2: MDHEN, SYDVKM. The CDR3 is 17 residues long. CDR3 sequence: CASSPRGGVSGNTEAFF. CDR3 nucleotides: TGTGCCAGCAGTCCCCGCGGCGGAGTGAGTGGGAACACTGAAGCTTTCTTT. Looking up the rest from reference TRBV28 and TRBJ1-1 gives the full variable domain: DVKVTQSSRYLVKRTGEKVFLECVQDMDHENMFWYRQDPGLGLRLIYFSYDVKMKEKGDIPEGYSVSREKKERFSLILESASTNQTSMYLCASSPRGGVSGNTEAFFGQGTRLTVV.

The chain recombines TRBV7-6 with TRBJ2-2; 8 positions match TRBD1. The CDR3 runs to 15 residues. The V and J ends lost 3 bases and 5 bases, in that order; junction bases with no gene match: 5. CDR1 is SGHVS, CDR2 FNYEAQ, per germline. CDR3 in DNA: TGTGCCAGCAGCTTGTCTACAGGGGGAACCGGGGAGCTGTTTTTT. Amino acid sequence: CASSLSTGGTGELFF.

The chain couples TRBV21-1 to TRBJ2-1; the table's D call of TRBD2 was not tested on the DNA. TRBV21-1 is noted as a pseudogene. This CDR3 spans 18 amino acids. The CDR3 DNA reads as TGTGCCAGCAGCAAAGTTTGCGGGAGGGCCTCTTCTTACAATGAGCAGTTCTTC. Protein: CASSKVCGRASSYNEQFF.

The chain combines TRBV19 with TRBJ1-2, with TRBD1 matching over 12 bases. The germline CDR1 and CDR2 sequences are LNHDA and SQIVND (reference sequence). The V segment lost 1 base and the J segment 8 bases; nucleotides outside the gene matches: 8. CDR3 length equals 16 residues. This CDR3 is CASSIAPGQGAWGYTF. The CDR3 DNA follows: TGTGCCAGTAGTATAGCCCCGGGACAGGGGGCATGGGGCTACACCTTC.

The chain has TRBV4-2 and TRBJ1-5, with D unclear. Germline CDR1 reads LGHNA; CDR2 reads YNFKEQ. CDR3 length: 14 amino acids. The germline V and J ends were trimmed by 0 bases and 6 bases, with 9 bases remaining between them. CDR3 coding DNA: TGTGCCAGCAGCCAAGATTTGCAGCTTCAGCCCCAGCATTTT. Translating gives CASSQDLQLQPQHF.

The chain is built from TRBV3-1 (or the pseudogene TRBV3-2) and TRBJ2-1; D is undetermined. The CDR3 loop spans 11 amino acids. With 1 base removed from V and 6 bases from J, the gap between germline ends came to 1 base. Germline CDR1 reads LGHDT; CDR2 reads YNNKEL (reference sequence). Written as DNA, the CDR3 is TGTGCCAGCAGCCAAGCCAATGAGCAGTTCTTC. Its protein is CASSQANEQFF.

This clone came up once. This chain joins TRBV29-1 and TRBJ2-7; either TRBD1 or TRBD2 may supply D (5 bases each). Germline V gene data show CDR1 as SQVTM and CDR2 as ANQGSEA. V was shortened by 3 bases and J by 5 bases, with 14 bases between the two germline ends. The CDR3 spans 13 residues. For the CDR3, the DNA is TGCAGCGTTGATTGGGGTTGGGGGAACGAGCAGTACTTC. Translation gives CSVDWGWGNEQYF.

CDR3: CASSLNRGRVKNIQYF. DNA of the CDR3: TGTGCCAGTAGCCTTAACAGGGGCCGGGTCAAAAACATTCAGTACTTC. J is TRBJ2-4 and V is TRBV19; 7 positions agree with TRBD1. Losses at the gene ends were 6 bases for V and 3 bases for J; bases not matched to a gene: 11. Germline-derived CDR1 and CDR2 are LNHDA and SQIVND (reference sequence). There are 16 residues in the CDR3.

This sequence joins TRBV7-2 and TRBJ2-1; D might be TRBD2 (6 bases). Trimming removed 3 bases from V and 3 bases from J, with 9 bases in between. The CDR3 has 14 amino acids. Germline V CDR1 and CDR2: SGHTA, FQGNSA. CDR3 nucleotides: TGTGCCAGCAGCTTGGGACTGGGCTACAATGAGCAGTTCTTC. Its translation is CASSLGLGYNEQFF.

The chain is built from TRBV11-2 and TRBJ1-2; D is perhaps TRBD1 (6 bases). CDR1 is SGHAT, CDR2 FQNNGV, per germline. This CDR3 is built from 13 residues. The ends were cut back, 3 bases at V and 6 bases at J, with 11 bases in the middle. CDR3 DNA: TGTGCCAGCAGCTTTACAGGGTACGATGGCTACACCTTC. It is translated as CASSFTGYDGYTF.

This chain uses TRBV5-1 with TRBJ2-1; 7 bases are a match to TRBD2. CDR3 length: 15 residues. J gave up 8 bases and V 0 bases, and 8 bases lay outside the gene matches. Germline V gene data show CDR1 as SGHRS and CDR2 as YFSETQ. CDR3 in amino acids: CASSLGLAGVDEQFF. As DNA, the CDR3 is TGCGCCAGCAGCTTGGGTTTGGCGGGAGTCGATGAGCAGTTCTTC. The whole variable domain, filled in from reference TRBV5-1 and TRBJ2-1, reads KAGVTQTPRYLIKTRGQQVTLSCSPISGHRSVSWYQQTPGQGLQFLFEYFSETQRNKGNFPGRFSGRQFSNSRSEMNVSTLELGDSALYLCASSLGLAGVDEQFFGPGTRLTVL.

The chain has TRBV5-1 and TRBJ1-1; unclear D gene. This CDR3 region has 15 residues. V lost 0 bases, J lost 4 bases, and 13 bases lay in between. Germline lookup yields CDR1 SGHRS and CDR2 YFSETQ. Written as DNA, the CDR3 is TGCGCCAGCAGCTTGGAGGGCACCACTTTCACTGAAGCTTTCTTT. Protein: CASSLEGTTFTEAFF.

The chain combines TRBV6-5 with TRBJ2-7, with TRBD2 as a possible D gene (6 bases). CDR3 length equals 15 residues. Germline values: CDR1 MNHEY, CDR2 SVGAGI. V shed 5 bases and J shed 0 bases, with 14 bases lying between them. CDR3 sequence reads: CASSPGLQYSYEQYF. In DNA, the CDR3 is TGTGCCAGCAGTCCGGGACTCCAGTACTCCTACGAGCAGTACTTC.

The CDR3, as DNA: TGCGCCAGCAGCTTGGGGGACAGGGTTGACAATGAGCAGTTCTTC. Encoded protein: CASSLGDRVDNEQFF. The chain links TRBV5-1 to TRBJ2-1; 9 nucleotides align to TRBD1. Germline trimming cut 0 bases from V and 5 bases from J; bases unmatched to any gene: 3. Looked up from germline, CDR1 is SGHRS and CDR2 is YFSETQ. The CDR3 has 15 residues.

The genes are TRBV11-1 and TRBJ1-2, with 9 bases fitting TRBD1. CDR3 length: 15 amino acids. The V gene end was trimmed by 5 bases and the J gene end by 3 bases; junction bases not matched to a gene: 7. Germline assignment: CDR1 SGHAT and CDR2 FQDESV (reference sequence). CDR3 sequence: CASSASRQGDYGYTF. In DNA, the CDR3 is TGTGCCAGCAGCGCCTCCAGACAGGGGGACTATGGCTACACCTTC.

The CDR3, as DNA: TGTGCCAGCAGTTTAGTCTCCGGGACAGAAGCTTTCTTT. Protein sequence: CASSLVSGTEAFF. The chain joins TRBV12-3 or TRBV12-4 to TRBJ1-1, with a possible D match to TRBD1 (6 bases). The CDR3 has 13 residues. V gave up 1 base and J gave up 8 bases, with 11 bases separating them.

CDR3 in amino acids: CASNRETEAFF. CDR3 DNA: TGTGCCAGTAATCGGGAGACTGAAGCTTTCTTT. The rearrangement links TRBV19 to TRBJ1-1, with D unresolved. V lost 7 bases, J lost 5 bases, and 8 bases lay in between. CDR1 is LNHDA, CDR2 SQIVND, per germline (reference sequence). The CDR3 length is 11 residues.

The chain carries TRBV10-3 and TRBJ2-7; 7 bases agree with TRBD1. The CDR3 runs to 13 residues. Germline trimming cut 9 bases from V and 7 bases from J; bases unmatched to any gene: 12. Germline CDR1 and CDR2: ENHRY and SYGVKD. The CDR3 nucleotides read TGTGCCATACGAGACAGGGTCGAGGGGGAGCAGTACTTC. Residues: CAIRDRVEGEQYF.

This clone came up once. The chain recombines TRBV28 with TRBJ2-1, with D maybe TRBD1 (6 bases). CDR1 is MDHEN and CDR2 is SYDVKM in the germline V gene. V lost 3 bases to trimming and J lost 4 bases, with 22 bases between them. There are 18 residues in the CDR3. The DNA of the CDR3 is TGTGCCAGCAGTTTTTTGTATCAGGGGCGATTCTCATACAATGAGCAGTTCTTC. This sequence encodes CASSFLYQGRFSYNEQFF.

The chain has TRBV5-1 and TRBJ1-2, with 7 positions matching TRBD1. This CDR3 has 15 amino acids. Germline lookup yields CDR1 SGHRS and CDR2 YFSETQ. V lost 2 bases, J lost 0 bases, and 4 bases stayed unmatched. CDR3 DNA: TGCGCCAGCAGCTTCGGACAGGCCGCTAACTATGGCTACACCTTC. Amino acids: CASSFGQAANYGYTF.